The rows below give T cell receptor beta chains drawn from one sample of a study of T cell responses to AZD1222 COVID-19 vaccine. Measured with immunoSEQ multiplex PCR; TCRdb has only the in-frame clones, and not every one. The sample includes around 140,000 clones, 85% to 95% of them seen just once. The source material was peripheral blood, sampled on day 0 of AZD1222 vaccination. Every receptor here comes from an adult in good health. The CDR3 runs from the conserved cysteine through the conserved F or W.

j_gene: TRBJ1-2; v_gene: TRBV5-1; CDR3aa: CASSFAGVAYGYTF
j_gene: TRBJ1-3; v_gene: TRBV30; CDR3aa: CAWSADMTSNTIYF
j_gene: TRBJ2-1; v_gene: TRBV30; CDR3aa: CAWSVTSATANEQFF
j_gene: TRBJ1-3; v_gene: TRBV7-9; CDR3aa: CASSLDLSGAGNTIYF
j_gene: TRBJ2-7; v_gene: TRBV6-4; CDR3aa: CASSDSGDRLKFYEQYF
j_gene: TRBJ1-3; v_gene: TRBV28; CDR3aa: CASSPSGILRTGNTIYF
j_gene: TRBJ2-7; v_gene: TRBV7-8; CDR3aa: CASSLVSGYEQYF
j_gene: TRBJ1-3; v_gene: TRBV7-2; CDR3aa: CASSSNRVGNTIYF
j_gene: TRBJ2-7; v_gene: TRBV3-1/TRBV3-2; CDR3aa: CASSRAGGTYEQYF
j_gene: TRBJ1-5; v_gene: TRBV27; CDR3aa: CASSAFSSNQPQHF
j_gene: TRBJ2-7; v_gene: TRBV25-1; CDR3aa: CASSDQGYEQYF
j_gene: TRBJ1-2; v_gene: TRBV6-1; CDR3aa: CASSERQGGPYGYTF
j_gene: TRBJ1-1; v_gene: TRBV7-9; CDR3aa: CASSLARMNTEAFF
j_gene: TRBJ2-7; v_gene: TRBV19; CDR3aa: CASSIRTGGAYEQYF
j_gene: TRBJ2-1; v_gene: TRBV7-9; CDR3aa: CASSHPGQGTNEQFF
j_gene: TRBJ2-2; v_gene: TRBV4-3; CDR3aa: CASSQSGTGGTRELFF
j_gene: TRBJ1-2; v_gene: TRBV6-2/TRBV6-3; CDR3aa: CASSDRTVLKFLDYTF
j_gene: TRBJ2-1; v_gene: TRBV7-9; CDR3aa: CASSSSGTSVYEQFF
j_gene: TRBJ1-5; v_gene: TRBV28; CDR3aa: CASNPLQGARQPQHF
j_gene: TRBJ2-7; v_gene: TRBV6-1; CDR3aa: CASSLKGEFYEQYF
j_gene: TRBJ1-4; v_gene: TRBV2; CDR3aa: CASTTGSTNEKLFF
j_gene: TRBJ2-7; v_gene: TRBV7-8; CDR3aa: CASSFGNEQYF
j_gene: TRBJ2-2; v_gene: TRBV7-3; CDR3aa: CASSSVAGELFF
j_gene: TRBJ1-2; v_gene: TRBV6-5; CDR3aa: CASSRQGSYGYTF
j_gene: TRBJ2-7; v_gene: TRBV5-4; CDR3aa: CASSQDRYYEQYF
j_gene: TRBJ1-2; v_gene: TRBV5-1; CDR3aa: CASSPPGLYGYTF
j_gene: TRBJ2-3; v_gene: TRBV7-6; CDR3aa: CASSLWSGGTDTQYF
j_gene: TRBJ1-6; v_gene: TRBV5-1; CDR3aa: CASSHGQGSSYNSPLHF